The present entry profiles one TCR beta chain with its context. This clonotype has ten or more counts. Its antigen is currently not known. No much larger clone is present one base from it, and per-base qualities are unavailable. The cysteine opens and the phenylalanine closes a CDR3 of 14 amino acids. Only CDR3 DNA is held: 42 bases, read in frame from base 1. V is trimmed back by 3 bases and J by 8 bases, and the junction contains 6 bases that no gene match accounts for. The germline V gene gives CDR1 as ENHRY and CDR2 as SYGVKD. Graves' hyperthyroidism was defined as stable when no progression to ophthalmopathy occurred over 18 months of follow-up. Hyperthyroidism patients were aged 18 to 65 years and newly diagnosed, with disease duration of less than 2 months. Any patient with an uncontrolled infection, another autoimmune disease, pregnancy or lactation was excluded. Diagnoses relied on clinical symptoms, serum thyroxine and TRAb, thyroid ultrasound and orbital computed tomography. PBMCs were isolated from about 9 ml of fresh peripheral blood by Ficoll-Paque density gradient centrifugation. Trizol reagent was used to extract total RNA, and RNA quality was then checked on an Agilent 2100 Bioanalyzer.

These data come from a study of T cells in Graves' hyperthyroidism and ophthalmopathy (dated by TCRdb to between 2019 and 2020). Looking at the study overall: Peripheral blood samples were taken at initial diagnosis, before any treatment was given. The paper reports TCR Vbeta CDR3 sequencing of over 120 peripheral blood samples: fewer than 50 ophthalmopathy, fewer than 80 hyperthyroidism and approximately 17 progressor patients. A discovery cohort of about 96 patients, 43 with Graves' ophthalmopathy and approximately 55 with stable Graves' hyperthyroidism, was used to find distinguishing TCR V-J signatures. Whether ophthalmopathy could be predicted prospectively was tested in an independent validation cohort made up of under 20 hyperthyroidism patients plus 17 patients who later progressed to ophthalmopathy. The 100 or so discovery patients were randomly split 7:3 into training and test sets. In several Graves' hyperthyroidism patients, the study also compared T-cell repertoires from thyroid tissue with T-cell repertoires from blood. After blood sampling, hyperthyroidism patients were treated with methimazole at a starting dose of 30 mg daily, and ophthalmopathy patients were treated with high-dose intravenous methylprednisolone. The investigation overall reported the following: A 13 V-J signature model separated ophthalmopathy from stable hyperthyroidism, with roughly 88% sensitivity and roughly 81% specificity in cross-validation and 80%/75% in testing. Most expanded thyroid clonotypes (frequency above 0.001) were also detected in blood, a finding suggesting that blood repertoires may reflect thyroid immune responses. In validation, the model predicted progression to ophthalmopathy with over 65% sensitivity and approximately 72% specificity, a median of 6.5 months before onset. Sample size was not statistically predetermined, and investigators were not blinded to group allocation.

TCR beta CDR3 regions were amplified from RNA transcripts. For the first round of RT-PCR on the TCR CDR3, the HTBI primer set was used together with the Qiagen OneStep RT-PCR kit. Libraries were constructed in a second round of multiplex PCR, after which size selection and purification were performed. Sequencing of the libraries was done on an Illumina HiSeq2000 using paired-end 100 bp reads. The paper's data handling went like this. SOAPnuke was used to process the raw data, throwing out any read that contained adapters or uncalled bases, had a mean Phred below 15, or lacked an exact constant-primer or identifier match. High-quality paired reads were merged using COPE v1.2.5, and each unique nucleotide sequence was defined as a clonotype. MiTCR v1.1 was used to align clonotypes to the IMGT TRBV, TRBD and TRBJ reference segments. Analysis was restricted to V-J combinations with a frequency above 0.0001, which covered roughly 99% of repertoires. A TCS score was defined as the ratio between F50 (clonal expansion) and ExV (chaos), using BLOSUM62-based TCRdist between CDR3 peptides within each V-J. Welch's t-statistics and random forest reduced around 520 V-J features to under 15, which were used in a naive Bayes classifier (R e1071). The raw public data were reprocessed by TCRdb itself: fastp quality trimming at Q25, MiXCR clonotype calling, in-frame beta chains only. Rows with a matching CDR3 protein are joined into one entry that keeps the most common DNA and genes. These V and J calls are TCRdb output, not the study's own analysis. A total of hundreds of thousands of distinct CDR3 sequences appear in this sample, about 20% of them only once. The ten largest clonotypes hold about 3.5% of the sample.

The sequence links TRBV10-3 to TRBJ1-1; the central 10 bases match TRBD1. This receptor was obtained from a woman under 30 with Graves' hyperthyroidism. The sample taken for sequencing was blood. The nucleotides are TGTGCCATCAGTGACTCTGGACAGGGGGGGGAAGCTTTCTTT. The translation is CAISDSGQGGEAFF.